This is a list of T cell receptor beta chains from one sample in a study of blood T cell repertoires in COVID-19. Sequenced by immunoSEQ multiplex PCR; TCRdb stores in-frame clones only, minus some. The sample includes tens of thousands of clones, roughly 78% of them seen just once. Sequenced input: peripheral blood. The receptors shown here come from a man aged 50 or older with active or convalescent COVID-19. CDR3s include the opening cysteine and the closing phenylalanine or tryptophan. Fields, in order: J gene, V gene, D gene, clone size, CDR3 DNA, CDR3 protein. D genes are given only for firm matches. A clone size is listed for some rows: how often the clone was seen (once, few, many), or a class if it is expanded.

J: TRBJ1-6
V: TRBV27
D: -
size: -
DNA: TGTGCCAGCAGTCTCGAGACATATTCACCCCTCCACTTT
CDR3: CASSLETYSPLHF

J: TRBJ2-1
V: TRBV5-1
D: -
size: -
DNA: TGCGCCAGCAGCTTGCAGGGCAGGGCCGACAATGAGCAGTTCTTC
CDR3: CASSLQGRADNEQFF

J: TRBJ2-3
V: TRBV3-1/TRBV3-2
D: -
size: -
DNA: TGTGCCAGCAGCCAAGAGGATTACCAGGGCCAGGGGACAGATACGCAGTATTTT
CDR3: CASSQEDYQGQGTDTQYF

J: TRBJ2-3
V: TRBV3-1/TRBV3-2
D: TRBD2
size: -
DNA: TGTGCCAGCAGCCCCTCGAGCGGGGGGGCGAGCACAGATACGCAGTATTTT
CDR3: CASSPSSGGASTDTQYF

J: TRBJ1-2
V: TRBV10-3
D: TRBD1
size: -
DNA: TGTGCCATCAGTGCGGGACAGGGTTTTGGCTACACCTTC
CDR3: CAISAGQGFGYTF

J: TRBJ1-6
V: TRBV18
D: -
size: once
DNA: TGTGCCAGCTCACTTGGTCTAGGGGCTGAGGATTCACCCCTCCACTTT
CDR3: CASSLGLGAEDSPLHF

J: TRBJ1-1
V: TRBV28
D: -
size: -
DNA: TGTGCCAGCAGTTTAATAACTGAAGCTTTCTTT
CDR3: CASSLITEAFF

J: TRBJ2-7
V: TRBV28
D: TRBD2
size: -
DNA: TGTGCCAGCAGTCCCACGCCGGCGTTAGCGGGGGGCCCTTACGAGCAGTACTTC
CDR3: CASSPTPALAGGPYEQYF

J: TRBJ2-1
V: TRBV5-1
D: TRBD1
size: -
DNA: TGCGCCAGCAGCTTGGCCGGGGGACAGGGGTTTTACAATGAGCAGTTCTTC
CDR3: CASSLAGGQGFYNEQFF

J: TRBJ1-5
V: TRBV30
D: -
size: -
DNA: TGTGCCTGGAGCCTTAGCAATCAGCCCCAGCATTTT
CDR3: CAWSLSNQPQHF

J: TRBJ1-5
V: TRBV28
D: TRBD1
size: -
DNA: TGTGCCAGCAGTCAGGACAGGGGGGATCAGCCCCAGCATTTT
CDR3: CASSQDRGDQPQHF

J: TRBJ1-1
V: TRBV4-3
D: -
size: -
DNA: TGCGCCAGCAGCCAAGATCAGGTAGGGAACACTGAAGCTTTCTTT
CDR3: CASSQDQVGNTEAFF

J: TRBJ1-2
V: TRBV19
D: TRBD1
size: -
DNA: TGTGCCAGTAGGTCCGGGACAGAGCTATATGGCTACACCTTC
CDR3: CASRSGTELYGYTF

J: TRBJ1-5
V: TRBV30
D: TRBD1
size: -
DNA: TGTGCGTGGACGGGACAGGGGAATCAGCCCCAGCATTTT
CDR3: CAWTGQGNQPQHF

J: TRBJ1-2
V: TRBV24-1
D: TRBD1
size: -
DNA: TGTGCCACCAGTGAAGGGACAGTAGCTAACTATGGCTACACCTTC
CDR3: CATSEGTVANYGYTF

J: TRBJ1-4
V: TRBV11-2
D: -
size: large
DNA: TGTGCCAGCTCACGAGTGGTTTGGGAAAAACTGTTTTTT
CDR3: CASSRVVWEKLFF

J: TRBJ2-7
V: TRBV7-8
D: TRBD2
size: -
DNA: TGTGCCAGCAGCTCCGGAGCGGGGGGGCTGAACGAGCAGTACTTC
CDR3: CASSSGAGGLNEQYF

J: TRBJ1-2
V: TRBV19
D: TRBD1
size: -
DNA: TGTGCCAGTAGTGTCGACAGGGGGCGAAGGAACTATGGCTACACCTTC
CDR3: CASSVDRGRRNYGYTF

J: TRBJ1-1
V: TRBV10-3
D: -
size: -
DNA: TGTGCCATCCCGAGGGAGGCTCTGAACACTGAAGCTTTCTTT
CDR3: CAIPREALNTEAFF

J: TRBJ2-7
V: TRBV15
D: TRBD1
size: -
DNA: TGTGCCACCAGCAGGGGACAGGGGAACGAGCAGTACTTC
CDR3: CATSRGQGNEQYF

J: TRBJ2-5
V: TRBV11-2
D: TRBD1
size: few
DNA: TGTGCCAGCAGCTTAGATTGGGCAGGGGGCACGACCCAGTACTTC
CDR3: CASSLDWAGGTTQYF

J: TRBJ2-5
V: TRBV14
D: TRBD1
size: -
DNA: TGTGCCAGCAGCCACGAGAATGGACAGGGGTTTGGGACCCAGTACTTC
CDR3: CASSHENGQGFGTQYF

J: TRBJ1-4
V: TRBV15
D: -
size: -
DNA: TGTGCCACCAGCAGAAAATGGGCCAGCGGGGAAAAACTGTTTTTT
CDR3: CATSRKWASGEKLFF

J: TRBJ2-3
V: TRBV19
D: TRBD2
size: few
DNA: TGTGCCAGTAGCGAAGGAGCGGGGGGACGTACGCAGTATTTT
CDR3: CASSEGAGGRTQYF

J: TRBJ1-6
V: TRBV2
D: TRBD1
size: -
DNA: TGTGCCAGCAGTCCTGGGACAGACTATAATTCACCCCTCCACTTT
CDR3: CASSPGTDYNSPLHF

J: TRBJ1-2
V: TRBV6-5
D: -
size: -
DNA: TGTGCCAGCAGTTACTCCACAGGAACCGGCGGCTACACCTTC
CDR3: CASSYSTGTGGYTF

J: TRBJ1-1
V: TRBV5-8
D: -
size: -
DNA: TGTGCCAGCAGCTTGGTTGAAACGAGGAACACTGAAGCTTTCTTT
CDR3: CASSLVETRNTEAFF

J: TRBJ2-5
V: TRBV5-1
D: -
size: -
DNA: TGCGCCAGCAGCTTAGGAGGGGGCGGGCAAGAGACCCAGTACTTC
CDR3: CASSLGGGGQETQYF

J: TRBJ1-1
V: TRBV18
D: TRBD1
size: few
DNA: TGTGCCAGCTCACCGGGACAGGGGCGGACTGAAGCTTTCTTT
CDR3: CASSPGQGRTEAFF

J: TRBJ1-1
V: TRBV11-2
D: TRBD1
size: once
DNA: TGTGCCAGCAGCCAGGGACAGGGAGTCACTGAAGCTTTCTTT
CDR3: CASSQGQGVTEAFF

J: TRBJ2-3
V: TRBV5-6
D: -
size: -
DNA: TGTGCCAGCAGCCCGACAGCGACCGATACGCAGTATTTT
CDR3: CASSPTATDTQYF

J: TRBJ1-5
V: TRBV2
D: -
size: -
DNA: TGTGCCAGCAGTCAAACGCAGAGCAATCAGCCCCAGCATTTT
CDR3: CASSQTQSNQPQHF

J: TRBJ1-2
V: TRBV18
D: TRBD1
size: -
DNA: TGTGCCAGCTCACCACAGGGACAGGGGGACTATGGCTACACCTTC
CDR3: CASSPQGQGDYGYTF

J: TRBJ1-3
V: TRBV12-3/TRBV12-4
D: -
size: many
DNA: TGTGCCAGTCGGAGGGTCGGTGGAAACACCATATATTTT
CDR3: CASRRVGGNTIYF

J: TRBJ1-5
V: TRBV7-2
D: TRBD1
size: -
DNA: TGTGCCAGCAGCTCGTCTGACAGGGGCCGTTGGCAGCCCCAGCATTTT
CDR3: CASSSSDRGRWQPQHF

J: TRBJ1-5
V: TRBV19
D: TRBD1
size: -
DNA: TGTGCCAGTAGTCAGAGGACAGGGGGGAATCAGCCCCAGCATTTT
CDR3: CASSQRTGGNQPQHF